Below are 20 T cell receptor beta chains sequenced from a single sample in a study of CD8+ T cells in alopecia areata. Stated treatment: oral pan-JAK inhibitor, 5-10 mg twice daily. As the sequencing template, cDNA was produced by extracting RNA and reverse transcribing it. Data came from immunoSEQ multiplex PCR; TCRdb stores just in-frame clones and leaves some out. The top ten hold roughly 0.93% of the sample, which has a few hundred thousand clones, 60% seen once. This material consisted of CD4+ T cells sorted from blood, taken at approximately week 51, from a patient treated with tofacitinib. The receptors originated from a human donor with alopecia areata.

The DNA of the CDR3 is TGTGCCACCAGCAGCACCTTGGGACAGCCCCAGCATTTT. This gives the protein CATSSTLGQPQHF. V usage is TRBV15 and J usage is TRBJ1-5; no firm D call. V was trimmed by 3 bases and J by 7 bases, leaving 10 bases between them. Germline lookup yields CDR1 LNHNV and CDR2 YYDKDF (reference sequence). This CDR3 region has 13 residues.

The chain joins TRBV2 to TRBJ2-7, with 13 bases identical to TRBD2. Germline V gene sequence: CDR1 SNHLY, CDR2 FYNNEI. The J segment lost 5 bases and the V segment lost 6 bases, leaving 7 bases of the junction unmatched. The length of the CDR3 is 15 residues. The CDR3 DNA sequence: TGTGCCAGCAGACGCCGGACTAGCGGGGGAGACGAGCAGTACTTC. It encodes CASRRRTSGGDEQYF.

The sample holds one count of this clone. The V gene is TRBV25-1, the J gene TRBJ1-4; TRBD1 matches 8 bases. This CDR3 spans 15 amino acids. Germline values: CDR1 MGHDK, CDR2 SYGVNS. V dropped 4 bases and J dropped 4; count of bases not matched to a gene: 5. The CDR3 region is CASSADRGLNEKLFF. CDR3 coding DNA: TGTGCCAGCAGTGCTGACAGGGGCCTTAATGAAAAACTGTTTTTT. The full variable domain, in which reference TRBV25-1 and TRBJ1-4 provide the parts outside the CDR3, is EADIYQTPRYLVIGTGKKITLECSQTMGHDKMYWYQQDPGMELHLIHYSYGVNSTEKGDLSSESTVSRIRTEHFPLTLESARPSHTSQYLCASSADRGLNEKLFFGSGTQLSVL.

CDR3 protein: CASSSGLVYNEQFF. CDR3 nucleotides: TGTGCCAGCAGCTCGGGACTAGTGTACAATGAGCAGTTCTTC. J is TRBJ2-1 and V is TRBV7-2; the match to TRBD2 covers 8 bases. Per germline, CDR1 SGHTA and CDR2 FQGNSA. V was pared by 4 bases and J by 4 bases, with 3 bases of the junction left unmatched. CDR3 length: 14 amino acids.

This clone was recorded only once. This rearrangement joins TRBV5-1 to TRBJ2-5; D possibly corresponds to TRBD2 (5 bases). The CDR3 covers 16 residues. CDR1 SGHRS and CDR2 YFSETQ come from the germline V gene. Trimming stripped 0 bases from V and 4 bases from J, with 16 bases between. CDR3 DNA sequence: TGCGCCAGCAGCTTGGCCGAAGGGAGATTTGGAGAGACCCAGTACTTC. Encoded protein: CASSLAEGRFGETQYF.

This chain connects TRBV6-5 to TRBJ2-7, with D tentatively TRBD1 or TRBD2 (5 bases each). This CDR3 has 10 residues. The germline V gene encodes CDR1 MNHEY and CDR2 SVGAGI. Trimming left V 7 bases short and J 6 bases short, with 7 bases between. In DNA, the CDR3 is TGTGCCAGCAAGGGGACCGAGCAGTACTTC. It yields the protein CASKGTEQYF.

CDR3 coding DNA: TGTGCCAGCAGCCCTTGGGGAATCACTGAAGCTTTCTTT. Protein sequence: CASSPWGITEAFF. The chain uses TRBV7-6 and TRBJ1-1, with D hard to call. The V end lost 5 bases, the J end lost 4 bases, and 11 bases lay between the germline ends. This CDR3 comprises 13 residues. Germline V CDR1 and CDR2: SGHVS, FNYEAQ.

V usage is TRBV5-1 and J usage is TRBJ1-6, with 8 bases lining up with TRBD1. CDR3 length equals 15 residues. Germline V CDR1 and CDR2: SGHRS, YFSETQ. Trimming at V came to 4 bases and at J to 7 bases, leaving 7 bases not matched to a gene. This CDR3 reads CASSLQTGENSPLHF. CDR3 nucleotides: TGCGCCAGCAGCCTCCAGACAGGGGAAAATTCACCCCTCCACTTT.

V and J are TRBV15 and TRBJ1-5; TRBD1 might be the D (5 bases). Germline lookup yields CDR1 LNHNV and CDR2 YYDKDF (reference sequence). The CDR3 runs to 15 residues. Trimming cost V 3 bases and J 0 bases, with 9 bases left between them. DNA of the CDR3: TGTGCCACCAGCAGGGACATGGATAGCAATCAGCCCCAGCATTTT. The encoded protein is CATSRDMDSNQPQHF.

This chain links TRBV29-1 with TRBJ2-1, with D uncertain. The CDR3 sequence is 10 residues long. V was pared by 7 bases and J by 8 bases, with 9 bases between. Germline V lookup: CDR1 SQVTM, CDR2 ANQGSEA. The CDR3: CSALPDEQFF. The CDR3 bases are TGCAGCGCCCTCCCGGATGAGCAGTTCTTC.

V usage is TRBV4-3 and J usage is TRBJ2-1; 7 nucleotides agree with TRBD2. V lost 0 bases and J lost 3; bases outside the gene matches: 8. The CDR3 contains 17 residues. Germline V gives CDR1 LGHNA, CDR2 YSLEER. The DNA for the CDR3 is TGCGCCAGCAGCCAAGACGTCCCTAGCGGTTTCTACAATGAGCAGTTCTTC. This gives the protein CASSQDVPSGFYNEQFF.

The CDR3 here is CASSATPGLAGHEQYF. Here the CDR3 DNA reads TGTGCCAGCAGCGCAACCCCGGGACTAGCGGGCCACGAGCAGTACTTC. V usage is TRBV9 and J usage is TRBJ2-7; 12 bases fit TRBD2. Looked up from germline, CDR1 is SGDLS and CDR2 is YYNGEE. V lost 3 bases, J lost 5 bases, and 9 bases stayed unmatched. This CDR3 contains 16 residues.

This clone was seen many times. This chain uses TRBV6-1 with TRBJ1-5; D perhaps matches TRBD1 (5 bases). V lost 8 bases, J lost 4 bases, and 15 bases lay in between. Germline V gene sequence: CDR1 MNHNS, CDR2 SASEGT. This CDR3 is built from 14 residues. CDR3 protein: CASGWGTVNQPQHF. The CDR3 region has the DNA TGTGCCAGCGGTTGGGGGACCGTGAATCAGCCCCAGCATTTT.

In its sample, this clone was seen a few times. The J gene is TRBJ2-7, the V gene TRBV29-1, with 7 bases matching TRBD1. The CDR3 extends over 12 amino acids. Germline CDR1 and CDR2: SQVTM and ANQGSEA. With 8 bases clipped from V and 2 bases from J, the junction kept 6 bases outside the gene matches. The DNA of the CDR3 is TGCAGCATTACGACAGGGCCCTACGAGCAGTACTTC. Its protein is CSITTGPYEQYF.

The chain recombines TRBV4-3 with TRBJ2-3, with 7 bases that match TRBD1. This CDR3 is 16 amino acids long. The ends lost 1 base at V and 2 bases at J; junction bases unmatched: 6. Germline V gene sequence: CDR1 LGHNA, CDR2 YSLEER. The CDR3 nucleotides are TGCGCCAGCAGCCAAGGTGGTGGACAGGTCACAGATACGCAGTATTTT. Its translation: CASSQGGGQVTDTQYF.

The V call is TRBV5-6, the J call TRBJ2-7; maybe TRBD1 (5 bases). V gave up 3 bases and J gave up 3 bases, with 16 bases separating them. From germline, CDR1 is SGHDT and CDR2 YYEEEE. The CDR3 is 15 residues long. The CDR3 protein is CASSSRQRWVYEQYF. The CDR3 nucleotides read TGTGCCAGCAGCTCCCGACAGCGCTGGGTCTACGAGCAGTACTTC.

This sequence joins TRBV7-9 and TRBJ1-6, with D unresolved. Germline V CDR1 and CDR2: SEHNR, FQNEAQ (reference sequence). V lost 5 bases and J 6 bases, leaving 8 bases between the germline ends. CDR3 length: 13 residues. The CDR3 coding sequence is TGTGCCAGCAGCGACCTTACTAATTCACCCCTCCACTTT. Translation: CASSDLTNSPLHF.

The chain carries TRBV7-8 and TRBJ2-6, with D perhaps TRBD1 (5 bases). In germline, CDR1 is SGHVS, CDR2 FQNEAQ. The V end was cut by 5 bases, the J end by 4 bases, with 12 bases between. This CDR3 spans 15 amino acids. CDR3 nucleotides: TGTGCCAGCAGCCAAGACAGATCAGGGGCCAACGTCCTGACTTTC. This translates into CASSQDRSGANVLTF.

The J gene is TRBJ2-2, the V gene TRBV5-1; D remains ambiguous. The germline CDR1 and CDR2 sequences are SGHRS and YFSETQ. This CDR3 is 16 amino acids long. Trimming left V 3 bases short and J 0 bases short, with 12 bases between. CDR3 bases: TGCGCCAGCAGCTCCTCCCTGGGTTCGAACACCGGGGAGCTGTTTTTT. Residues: CASSSSLGSNTGELFF.

The CDR3 loop reads CASSPKPGTGGGEQYF. DNA for the CDR3: TGCGCCAGCAGCCCAAAGCCCGGGACAGGGGGTGGCGAGCAGTACTTC. The chain has TRBV5-1 and TRBJ2-7; 11 bases line up with TRBD1. CDR3 length equals 16 residues. J was trimmed by 6 bases and V by 4 bases; bases with no gene match: 12. CDR1 SGHRS and CDR2 YFSETQ come from the germline V gene. Combining the CDR3 with reference TRBV5-1 and TRBJ2-7 gives the whole variable domain KAGVTQTPRYLIKTRGQQVTLSCSPISGHRSVSWYQQTPGQGLQFLFEYFSETQRNKGNFPGRFSGRQFSNSRSEMNVSTLELGDSALYLCASSPKPGTGGGEQYFGPGTRLTVT.